The TCR beta chain under discussion was sequenced for a study of cytotoxic CD8 clonotypes in ibrutinib-treated CLL. This clone has only one observation. Sequencing was performed with immunoSEQ multiplex PCR; in TCRdb, only in-frame clones are kept and a portion is missing. Here the sample spans around 330,000 clones, roughly 67% being singletons. The material sequenced was PBMCs, taken after 36 months of ibrutinib treatment. The source is a human donor with chronic lymphocytic leukemia.

The CDR3 sequence is CASSIRQYSTDTQYF. The CDR3 DNA follows: TGTGCCAGTAGTATCAGACAGTATAGCACAGATACGCAGTATTTT. The V call is TRBV19, the J call TRBJ2-3; D might be TRBD1 (5 bases). The V gene's germline CDR1 is LNHDA and CDR2 SQIVND (reference sequence). V was shortened by 3 bases and J by 0 bases, with 10 bases between the two germline ends. This CDR3 is 15 amino acids long.